This T cell receptor beta chain was captured in a study of blood T cell repertoires in COVID-19. Background on the study: Some COVID-19 samples were acute and others convalescent; all came from the United States, Italy and Spain. In each case, the material was cDNA or gDNA derived from T cells, B-cell-depleted T cells, or PBMCs.

The CDR3 is 13 amino acids. V shed 6 bases and J shed 0 bases, with 6 bases lying between them. The germline V gene has CDR1 MDHEN and CDR2 SYDVKM. TCRdb keeps only in-frame clones here, not all; method: immunoSEQ multiplex PCR. The sample gives over 250,000 clones, roughly four fifths of which show up once; 9.4% is in the top ten. Input material: peripheral blood. The sequence came from a woman in her fifties or sixties who had recovered from COVID-19. The V gene is TRBV28, the J gene TRBJ1-3; D is uncertain. The CDR3 loop reads CASRRNSGNTIYF. The DNA for the CDR3 is TGTGCCAGCAGGCGTAACTCTGGAAACACCATATATTTT.